This entry lists 11 T cell receptor beta chains sequenced from one sample in a study of response to subunit inactivated influenza vaccine. TCRdb independently ran MiXCR on the RT-PCR reads; one entry per CDR3 protein. The repertoire holds roughly 540,000 distinct CDR3 sequences, with approximately 24% as singletons. This sample also appeared in a second study, on T cells expressing NK-cell markers. From that paper: It was by 5'RACE template switching with UMIs that TCR beta cDNA was made.

Material: CD4+ T cells sorted from PBMCs, obtained 11 to 12 days after vaccination. Receptor source: a man aged 45-60 years who received an inactivated influenza vaccine.

The CDR3 loop reads CSANQLLYEQYF. CDR3 nucleotides: TGCAGTGCTAACCAACTTCTCTACGAGCAGTACTTC. The rearrangement links TRBV20-1 to TRBJ2-7; no firm D call. The ends were cut back, 4 bases at V and 3 bases at J, with 10 bases in the middle. The CDR3 covers 12 residues. Germline CDR1 and CDR2: DFQATT and SNEGSKA (reference sequence).

The genes are TRBV9 and TRBJ1-2; the D gene is possibly TRBD1 (6 bases). The CDR3 covers 15 residues. Germline CDR1 reads SGDLS; CDR2 reads YYNGEE. The ends were cut back, 7 bases at V and 0 bases at J, with 16 bases in the middle. CDR3 sequence: CASEGEGTPNYGYTF. As DNA, the CDR3 is TGTGCCAGCGAGGGAGAGGGGACACCTAACTATGGCTACACCTTC.

The chain uses TRBV7-6 and TRBJ2-5; weak D call: TRBD2 (7 bases). Germline CDR1 and CDR2: SGHVS and FNYEAQ. The ends were cut back, 3 bases at V and 5 bases at J, with 16 bases in the middle. This CDR3 comprises 15 residues. In DNA form, the CDR3 reads TGTGCCAGCAGCTTGGGGGCGGGAGTGGCGGAGACCCAGTACTTC. The encoded protein is CASSLGAGVAETQYF. Based on the CDR3 plus reference TRBV7-6 and TRBJ2-5, the full variable domain is GAGVSQSPRYKVTKRGQDVALRCDPISGHVSLYWYRQALGQGPEFLTYFNYEAQQDKSGLPNDRFSAERPEGSISTLTIQRTEQRDSAMYRCASSLGAGVAETQYFGPGTRLLVL.

This clonotype was found a few times. V and J are TRBV15 and TRBJ1-5, with D possibly being TRBD1 (5 bases). From germline, CDR1 is LNHNV and CDR2 YYDKDF (reference sequence). The CDR3 runs to 14 residues. Trimming stripped 1 base from V and 6 bases from J, with 10 bases between. CDR3 DNA: TGTGCCACCAGCAGAGGGGGCGGTGGTCAGCCCCAGCATTTT. This sequence encodes CATSRGGGGQPQHF. The full variable domain, rest sourced from reference TRBV15 and TRBJ1-5, is DAMVIQNPRYQVTQFGKPVTLSCSQTLNHNVMYWYQQKSSQAPKLLFHYYDKDFNNEADTPDNFQSRRPNTSFCFLDIRSPGLGDTAMYLCATSRGGGGQPQHFGDGTRLSIL.

This chain links TRBV19 with TRBJ2-1; 12 bases align to TRBD2. This CDR3 has 16 residues. V trimming: 5 bases; J trimming: 5 bases; junction bases outside the gene matches: 7. Germline loops: CDR1 LNHDA, CDR2 SQIVND (reference sequence). CDR3 residues: CASSHRLAGDHNEQFF. CDR3 DNA sequence: TGTGCCAGTAGTCACCGACTAGCGGGGGATCACAATGAGCAGTTCTTC.

The gene calls are TRBV27 and TRBJ1-1; tentative D call: TRBD1 (5 bases). The CDR3 runs to 14 residues. Trimming removed 5 bases at V and 4 bases at J, with 14 bases between. Per the germline V gene, CDR1 is MNHEY and CDR2 is SMNVEV (reference sequence). The CDR3 bases are TGTGCCAGCAGTCAGACCCTAAGGGGCACTGAAGCTTTCTTT. Residues: CASSQTLRGTEAFF.

The V call is TRBV7-2, the J call TRBJ2-3, with a tentative D call TRBD2 (5 bases). V was pared by 5 bases and J by 0 bases, with 15 bases between. CDR3 length: 16 amino acids. Germline CDR1 SGHTA, CDR2 FQGNSA. The CDR3 bases are TGTGCCAGCAGCATATCGGGATTTTCAAGCACAGATACGCAGTATTTT. It codes for CASSISGFSSTDTQYF. The full variable domain, its missing parts supplied by reference TRBV7-2 and TRBJ2-3, is GAGVSQSPSNKVTEKGKDVELRCDPISGHTALYWYRQSLGQGLEFLIYFQGNSAPDKSGLPSDRFSAERTGGSVSTLTIQRTQQEDSAVYLCASSISGFSSTDTQYFGPGTRLTVL.

The rearrangement links TRBV29-1 to TRBJ2-3; tentatively, D is TRBD1 (6 bases). CDR1 SQVTM and CDR2 ANQGSEA come from the germline V gene. Between the trimmed V and J ends, which lost 7 bases and 2 bases, there was a span of 13 bases. The CDR3 totals 13 residues. The CDR3 sequence: CSAKTGDTDTQYF. CDR3 in DNA: TGCAGCGCGAAGACAGGTGACACAGATACGCAGTATTTT.

The V and J genes are TRBV6-2 or TRBV6-3 and TRBJ2-1; 7 bases are shared with TRBD1. Per germline, CDR1 MNHEY and CDR2 SVGEGT. V gave up 2 bases and J gave up 1 base; unmatched junction bases: 2. CDR3 size: 15 residues. The chain's CDR3 is CASSYVQGSYNEQFF. The CDR3 DNA reads TGTGCCAGCAGTTACGTACAGGGGTCCTACAATGAGCAGTTCTTC.

The gene calls are TRBV7-9 and TRBJ1-1; D is ambiguous. The V gene's germline CDR1 is SEHNR and CDR2 FQNEAQ (reference sequence). The length of the CDR3 is 15 residues. Trimming stripped 5 bases from V and 1 base from J, with 14 bases between. CDR3 DNA: TGTGCCAGCAGCACAATAAGTCGGGAGAACACTGAAGCTTTCTTT. Translation gives CASSTISRENTEAFF. Based on the CDR3 plus reference TRBV7-9 and TRBJ1-1, the full variable domain is DTGVSQNPRHKITKRGQNVTFRCDPISEHNRLYWYRQTLGQGPEFLTYFQNEAQLEKSRLLSDRFSAERPKGSFSTLEIQRTEQGDSAMYLCASSTISRENTEAFFGQGTRLTVV.

This clonotype was observed at least ten times. The chain combines TRBV5-1 with TRBJ2-1, with 8 nucleotides matching TRBD2. Germline values: CDR1 SGHRS, CDR2 YFSETQ. The CDR3 is 16 residues long. Germline trimming cut 1 base from V and 0 bases from J; bases unmatched to any gene: 3. The CDR3 coding sequence is TGCGCCAGCAGCTTGTGGAGCGGGAGCTCCTACAATGAGCAGTTCTTC. This translates into CASSLWSGSSYNEQFF.